This T cell receptor beta chain derives from a study of CD8 T cells in ankylosing spondylitis. In making TCR beta libraries, quantitative 5'-RACE with molecular barcodes was used. Each CDR3 protein is one row after TCRdb ran MiXCR on the 5' RACE reads. Seen here are 200,000 or so distinct CDR3 sequences, 13% observed once, and the top ten hold approximately 9.9%. The germline gives CDR1 KGHDR, CDR2 SFDVKD. V lost 9 bases and J 5 bases, leaving 16 bases between the germline ends. The CDR3 is made up of 14 amino acids. This clonotype was counted a few times. The antigen is unknown. General study results and limits: Matched ankylosing spondylitis synovial fluid reportedly contained a significantly enriched population of disease-linked clones. A TCR beta motif of fewer than ten highly homologous variants seemed to mark ankylosing spondylitis blood.

V usage is TRBV24-1 and J usage is TRBJ1-5; D perhaps matches TRBD1 (6 bases). This sequence was found in a female donor with ankylosing spondylitis or in good health (not recorded which). Sequencing input: blood, either unsorted or a sorted T cell fraction (not recorded which). The CDR3 loop reads CATAPGARDQPQHF. The CDR3 region has the DNA TGTGCCACCGCCCCAGGGGCCCGGGATCAGCCCCAGCATTTT.